This T cell receptor (delta chain) appears in the sequencing data of a study of gamma-delta T cells after stem cell transplantation. This CDR3 region has 15 residues. Germline CDR1 reads GEAIGNYY; CDR2 reads EKD. V trimming: 3 bases; J trimming: 5 bases; junction bases outside the gene matches: 10. This clone has a handful of counts. TCRdb processed the RT-PCR reads again with the CATT caller. The table includes some 16,000 delta-chain clones, roughly 9% detected once. The sample taken for sequencing was gamma-delta T cells. This TCR came from a human donor. It is not recorded whose cells these are; they may come from a transplant donor. The chain combines TRDV2 with TRDJ1; 8 positions agree with TRDD3. In DNA form, the CDR3 reads TGTGCCTGTGACCTAATGGGGGATTCCGGAGATAAACTCATCTTT. It codes for CACDLMGDSGDKLIF.